The 32 T cell receptor beta chains reported below all come from one sample, sequenced in a study of T-cell reconstitution after alpha-beta-depleted transplantation in children. Using unique molecular identifiers, the investigators prepared the TCRbeta library. Using its own MiXCR run on the PCR reads, TCRdb lists one record per CDR3 protein. The sample shows 900,000 or so distinct CDR3 sequences, around 17% of them seen only once. The sequenced sample was PBMCs, mostly from graft donor cells, obtained 360 days after TCRalphabeta/CD19-depleted stem cell transplant. Receptors were obtained from a male patient younger than 18 who had a stem cell transplant for acute lymphoblastic leukemia, so the T cells may come from the graft donor.

This clonotype was observed at least ten times. One junction end disagrees with the germline gene, perhaps due to a read error. The V gene is TRBV5-1, the J gene TRBJ2-7; D unresolved. This CDR3 is built from 12 residues. Per the germline V gene, CDR1 is SGHRS and CDR2 is YFSETQ. DNA for the CDR3: TGTGCCAGCAGCCTACACTCCTACGAGCAGTACTTC. Amino acids: CASSLHSYEQYF.

V is TRBV6-6 and J is TRBJ2-1; D may correspond to TRBD1 or TRBD2 (5 bases each). The V end lost 7 bases, the J end lost 0 bases, and 13 bases lay between the germline ends. Per germline, CDR1 MNHNY and CDR2 SVGAGI (reference sequence). The CDR3 has 15 amino acids. This CDR3 is CASNTRGDSYNEQFF. The CDR3 coding sequence is TGTGCCAGCAACACACGGGGCGACTCCTACAATGAGCAGTTCTTC.

The chain recombines TRBV20-1 with TRBJ2-5; 9 bases agree with TRBD1. The CDR3 is 15 amino acids. The V gene's germline CDR1 is DFQATT and CDR2 SNEGSKA (reference sequence). V shed 3 bases and J 7 bases; nucleotides not matched to a gene: 12. CDR3 nucleotides: TGCAGTGCTAGGCCGGGTGGACAGGGGAGTGGGACCCAGTACTTC. Amino acid sequence: CSARPGGQGSGTQYF.

The chain couples TRBV5-1 to TRBJ2-7, with D uncertain. The CDR3 covers 14 residues. V dropped 2 bases and J dropped 2 bases, with 11 bases sitting between them. Per the germline V gene, CDR1 is SGHRS and CDR2 is YFSETQ. CDR3 region: CASSFTTGAYEQYF. DNA for the CDR3: TGCGCCAGCAGCTTCACCACTGGGGCCTACGAGCAGTACTTC.

The chain is built from TRBV7-6 and TRBJ1-2; D is undetermined. The CDR3 runs 16 residues. V was pared by 5 bases and J by 1 base, with 17 bases between. Germline assignment: CDR1 SGHVS and CDR2 FNYEAQ. The CDR3 loop is CASSGLHSFFNYGYTF. Written as DNA, the CDR3 is TGTGCCAGCAGCGGGCTCCACTCCTTTTTTAACTATGGCTACACCTTC.

This clonotype has a handful of counts. This rearrangement joins TRBV15 to TRBJ2-5; D is possibly TRBD1 (5 bases). V dropped 4 bases and J dropped 1 base, with 13 bases sitting between them. This CDR3 region has 15 residues. Germline CDR1 reads LNHNV; CDR2 reads YYDKDF (reference sequence). CDR3 nucleotide sequence: TGTGCCACCAGCACCGAACAGGCTCTCCAAGAGACCCAGTACTTC. Translating it yields CATSTEQALQETQYF.

This clonotype was detected only a few times. V and J are TRBV7-8 and TRBJ2-7; the match to TRBD2 covers 9 bases. CDR3 length equals 15 residues. V trimming: 5 bases; J trimming: 5 bases; junction bases outside the gene matches: 10. Germline V gene lookup returns CDR1 SGHVS and CDR2 FQNEAQ. CDR3 protein: CASSPLAGEIDEQYF. In nucleotides, the CDR3 is TGTGCCAGCAGCCCTTTAGCGGGAGAGATCGACGAGCAGTACTTC.

The rearrangement uses TRBV25-1 and TRBJ2-1; D may correspond to TRBD1 or TRBD2 (6 bases each). V was cut by 5 bases and J by 2 bases, with 22 bases left in between. The CDR3 extends over 18 amino acids. Germline loops: CDR1 MGHDK, CDR2 SYGVNS. The CDR3 sequence is CASSSRPWSGATYNEQFF. The CDR3 DNA reads TGTGCCAGCAGTTCCCGGCCCTGGTCGGGGGCCACCTACAATGAGCAGTTCTTC.

This clonotype was counted a few times. CDR3 coding DNA: TGCAGCGTTTGGGTCGGCCGGGAGACCCAGTACTTC. It translates to CSVWVGRETQYF. The J gene is TRBJ2-5, the V gene TRBV29-1; no firm D call. This CDR3 contains 12 residues. Between the trimmed V and J ends, which lost 5 bases and 5 bases, there was a span of 12 bases. From germline, CDR1 is SQVTM and CDR2 ANQGSEA. The full variable domain, its missing parts supplied by reference TRBV29-1 and TRBJ2-5, is SAVISQKPSRDICQRGTSLTIQCQVDSQVTMMFWYRQQPGQSLTLIATANQGSEATYESGFVIDKFPISRPNLTFSTLTVSNMSPEDSSIYLCSVWVGRETQYFGPGTRLLVL.

The chain has TRBV5-1 and TRBJ2-7, with D perhaps TRBD2 (5 bases). Between the trimmed V and J ends, which lost 2 bases and 3 bases, there was a span of 18 bases. The CDR3 loop spans 16 amino acids. Germline V lookup: CDR1 SGHRS, CDR2 YFSETQ. In DNA form, the CDR3 reads TGCGCCAGCAGCTTTCGTCTCGGAGTGAGCGGCTACGAGCAGTACTTC. It yields the protein CASSFRLGVSGYEQYF.

As concerns this clonotype: A much larger clone lies a single base off, so this may be a read error. This chain connects TRBV11-2 to TRBJ2-1, with a possible D match to TRBD2 (5 bases). The CDR3 sequence is 13 residues long. Germline V gene data show CDR1 as SGHAT and CDR2 as FQNNGV. CDR3 in amino acids: CARSLDRRIEQFF. CDR3 in DNA: TGTGCCAGAAGCTTAGATAGGAGGATTGAGCAGTTCTTC.

In its sample, this clonotype was seen many times. This chain links TRBV12-3 or TRBV12-4 with TRBJ2-1; 15 nucleotides agree with TRBD2. There are 18 residues in the CDR3. V lost 5 bases to trimming and J lost 7 bases; unmatched junction nucleotides: 12. The CDR3 sequence is CASSVGPGLAGGRNEQFF. In nucleotides, the CDR3 is TGTGCCAGCAGTGTCGGTCCTGGACTAGCGGGAGGGCGGAATGAGCAGTTCTTC.

This clonotype was seen a handful of times. This chain uses TRBV5-8 with TRBJ2-7; unclear D gene. The CDR3 loop spans 15 amino acids. Trimming took 2 bases from V and 0 from J, leaving 12 bases between them. Germline CDR1 is SGHTS and CDR2 is YDEGEE. The CDR3 spells CASSLYRQNSYEQYF. The CDR3, as DNA: TGTGCCAGCAGCTTATATAGGCAGAACTCCTACGAGCAGTACTTC.

The V call is TRBV7-9, the J call TRBJ2-7; TRBD1 agrees at 7 bases. The germline gives CDR1 SEHNR, CDR2 FQNEAQ (reference sequence). The J segment lost 3 bases and the V segment lost 3 bases, leaving 8 bases of the junction unmatched. The CDR3 length is 15 residues. CDR3 protein: CASSFWDRPFYEQYF. CDR3 nucleotides: TGTGCCAGCAGCTTTTGGGACAGACCCTTCTACGAGCAGTACTTC.

This clonotype appeared many times. J is TRBJ1-1 and V is TRBV5-1; D gene uncertain. V lost 2 bases and J 6 bases, leaving 23 bases between the germline ends. The CDR3 has 17 residues. Germline V gene sequence: CDR1 SGHRS, CDR2 YFSETQ. The CDR3 sequence is CASSLGGSADLSSEAFF. The DNA of the CDR3 is TGCGCCAGCAGCTTAGGTGGGTCGGCAGACCTTAGTTCTGAAGCTTTCTTT.

This clonotype was seen only a few times. The chain is built from TRBV5-1 and TRBJ2-3; TRBD2 aligns across 10 bases. Germline V gene lookup returns CDR1 SGHRS and CDR2 YFSETQ. The ends lost 4 bases at V and 4 bases at J; junction bases unmatched: 6. This CDR3 region has 15 residues. In DNA, the CDR3 is TGCGCCAGCAGCAGATCCGGGACTAGCGCAGATACGCAGTATTTT. This encodes CASSRSGTSADTQYF. Combining the CDR3 with reference TRBV5-1 and TRBJ2-3 gives the whole variable domain KAGVTQTPRYLIKTRGQQVTLSCSPISGHRSVSWYQQTPGQGLQFLFEYFSETQRNKGNFPGRFSGRQFSNSRSEMNVSTLELGDSALYLCASSRSGTSADTQYFGPGTRLTVL.

The chain uses TRBV12-3 or TRBV12-4 and TRBJ2-7, with D hard to call. The CDR3 has 14 amino acids. Deletions cut 6 bases from V and 0 bases from J, with 12 bases between. The CDR3, as DNA: TGTGCCAGCAGAGACGGACCGAACTCCTACGAGCAGTACTTC. Translation gives CASRDGPNSYEQYF.

This clonotype was detected many times. This chain links TRBV12-3 or TRBV12-4 with TRBJ1-5, with 8 bases that match TRBD1. The junction had 2 bases not matched to a gene; V was cut back by 6 bases and J by 4 bases. The CDR3 runs to 13 residues. The CDR3 DNA reads as TGTGCCAGCAGGGACAGGGAGAATCAGCCCCAGCATTTT. This translates into CASRDRENQPQHF.

The V and J genes are TRBV5-1 and TRBJ2-1; the match to TRBD2 covers 10 bases. The J segment lost 6 bases and the V segment lost 2 bases, leaving 11 bases of the junction unmatched. This CDR3 has 17 residues. Germline V gives CDR1 SGHRS, CDR2 YFSETQ. The CDR3 region has the DNA TGCGCCAGCAGCTTTAGCGGGAGGCCCATCCTCCTCAATGAGCAGTTCTTC. This encodes CASSFSGRPILLNEQFF.

This clonotype came up a few times. V is TRBV15 and J is TRBJ2-6; 10 nucleotides match TRBD1. The CDR3 sequence is 18 residues long. The ends lost 2 bases at V and 2 bases at J; junction bases unmatched: 6. The germline V gene has CDR1 LNHNV and CDR2 YYDKDF (reference sequence). CDR3 region: CATSRKTGGEAGANVLTF. CDR3 nucleotide sequence: TGTGCCACCAGCAGAAAGACAGGGGGCGAGGCTGGGGCCAACGTCCTGACTTTC.

The CDR3 region has the DNA TGCGCCAGCAGCCCTGTATGGGCTAACAATGAGCAGTTCTTC. Its translation: CASSPVWANNEQFF. The gene calls are TRBV5-1 and TRBJ2-1; D is uncertain. The germline V gene encodes CDR1 SGHRS and CDR2 YFSETQ. This CDR3 region has 14 residues. V lost 4 bases, J lost 5 bases, and 13 bases lay in between.

This clonotype has at least ten counts. The J gene is TRBJ2-1, the V gene TRBV29-1, with TRBD1 matching 7 bases. Looked up from germline, CDR1 is SQVTM and CDR2 is ANQGSEA. Trimming at V came to 2 bases and at J to 5 bases, leaving 12 bases not matched to a gene. The length of the CDR3 is 16 residues. CDR3 in amino acids: CSVELVGQSRDNEQFF. CDR3 DNA: TGCAGCGTTGAATTGGTGGGACAGTCGAGGGACAATGAGCAGTTCTTC.

V gene TRBV7-8 combines with J gene TRBJ2-3; D is unresolved. Trimming removed 3 bases at V and 6 bases at J, with 7 bases between. Germline V gene data show CDR1 as SGHVS and CDR2 as FQNEAQ. This CDR3 is 12 amino acids long. This CDR3 is CASSFRWDTQYF. For the CDR3, the DNA is TGTGCCAGCAGCTTCAGGTGGGATACGCAGTATTTT.

The V gene is TRBV9, the J gene TRBJ2-5; D gene unclear. The CDR3 sequence is 14 residues long. V was cut by 1 base and J by 3 bases, with 10 bases left in between. Germline CDR1 SGDLS, CDR2 YYNGEE. DNA of the CDR3: TGTGCCAGCAGCGTACCGGAATACGAAGAGACCCAGTACTTC. Its protein is CASSVPEYEETQYF.

This clonotype was seen ten or more times. This chain uses TRBV15 with TRBJ1-5, with TRBD1 as a possible D gene (6 bases). Germline loops: CDR1 LNHNV, CDR2 YYDKDF (reference sequence). V was trimmed by 1 base and J by 0 bases, leaving 13 bases between them. The CDR3 has 17 residues. Here the CDR3 reads CATSRGLVGGSNQPQHF. CDR3 in DNA: TGTGCCACCAGCAGAGGATTGGTAGGGGGTAGCAATCAGCCCCAGCATTTT. Filled out from reference TRBV15 and TRBJ1-5, the complete variable domain reads DAMVIQNPRYQVTQFGKPVTLSCSQTLNHNVMYWYQQKSSQAPKLLFHYYDKDFNNEADTPDNFQSRRPNTSFCFLDIRSPGLGDTAMYLCATSRGLVGGSNQPQHFGDGTRLSIL.

The table lists this clonotype with a few counts. The junction departs from the called germline gene at one end, perhaps through a read error. The chain is built from TRBV6-4 and TRBJ2-1; no clear D. Germline lookup yields CDR1 MRHNA and CDR2 SNTAGT. CDR3 length: 19 residues. CDR3 coding DNA: TGTGCCATCAGTGACCCGAGCCTCCTCCACGAGACGCCCATTAAGGAGCAGTTCTTC. This sequence encodes CAISDPSLLHETPIKEQFF.

This clonotype was seen a handful of times. The chain uses TRBV29-1 and TRBJ1-2; 9 nucleotides align to TRBD1. V lost 2 bases, J lost 5 bases, and 9 bases stayed unmatched. Germline V gene lookup returns CDR1 SQVTM and CDR2 ANQGSEA. The CDR3 is 15 amino acids. CDR3 protein: CSVELGTGRTYGYTF. The CDR3 coding sequence is TGCAGCGTTGAATTGGGGACAGGGCGTACGTATGGCTACACCTTC.

This clonotype has a handful of counts. The CDR3 bases are TGCAGTGCTAGAAAAAAGGGGCCGTCTGAAAAACTGTTTTTT. It yields the protein CSARKKGPSEKLFF. V gene TRBV20-1 combines with J gene TRBJ1-4; a possible D gene is TRBD1 (5 bases). Germline assignment: CDR1 DFQATT and CDR2 SNEGSKA (reference sequence). The V end was cut by 2 bases, the J end by 7 bases, with 14 bases between. The CDR3 contains 14 residues.

This clonotype has more than one count but fewer than ten. V and J are TRBV28 and TRBJ2-3, with 9 bases fitting TRBD2. The CDR3 has 16 amino acids. The V gene's germline CDR1 is MDHEN and CDR2 SYDVKM. Germline trimming cut 5 bases from V and 3 bases from J; bases unmatched to any gene: 9. For the CDR3, the DNA is TGTGCCAGCAGTCTAATGGTAGCGGGAGAGACAGATACGCAGTATTTT. Translated: CASSLMVAGETDTQYF.

V usage is TRBV28 and J usage is TRBJ2-3, with 7 bases lining up with TRBD2. V lost 1 base, J lost 3 bases, and 4 bases stayed unmatched. Germline CDR1 is MDHEN and CDR2 is SYDVKM. The CDR3 contains 15 residues. The CDR3: CASSLFGGRTDTQYF. CDR3 bases: TGTGCCAGCAGTTTATTCGGGGGGAGGACAGATACGCAGTATTTT.

This clonotype showed up just a few times. This sequence joins TRBV12-3 or TRBV12-4 and TRBJ2-5, with 9 bases identical to TRBD2. The CDR3 extends over 17 amino acids. J gave up 0 bases and V 3 bases, and 8 bases lay outside the gene matches. The CDR3 sequence: CASSFHPTSGYQETQYF. CDR3 DNA: TGTGCCAGCAGTTTCCACCCGACTAGCGGATACCAAGAGACCCAGTACTTC.

This clonotype has at least ten counts. CDR3 amino acids: CSAKRGQETQYF. The CDR3 nucleotides are TGCAGTGCTAAGCGGGGTCAAGAGACCCAGTACTTC. The chain employs TRBV20-1 and TRBJ2-5; 7 bases map to TRBD2. With 4 bases clipped from V and 2 bases from J, the junction kept 1 base outside the gene matches. CDR1 is DFQATT, CDR2 SNEGSKA, per germline (reference sequence). This CDR3 spans 12 amino acids.